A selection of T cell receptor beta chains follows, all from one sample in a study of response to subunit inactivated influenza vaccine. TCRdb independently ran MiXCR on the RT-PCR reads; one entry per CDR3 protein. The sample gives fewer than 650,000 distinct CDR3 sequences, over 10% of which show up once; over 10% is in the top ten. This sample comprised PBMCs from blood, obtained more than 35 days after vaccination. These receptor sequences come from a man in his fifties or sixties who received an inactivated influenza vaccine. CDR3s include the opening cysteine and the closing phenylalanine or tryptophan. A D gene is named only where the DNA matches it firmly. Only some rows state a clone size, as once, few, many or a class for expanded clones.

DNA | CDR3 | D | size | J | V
TGCGCCAGCAGGGGACAGGCAACTAATGAAAAACTGTTTTTT | CASRGQATNEKLFF | TRBD1 | many | TRBJ1-4 | TRBV10-2
TGTGCCACCAGCAGAGACCCTCTGGTAGGGTACGAGACCCAGTACTTC | CATSRDPLVGYETQYF | NA | few | TRBJ2-5 | TRBV15
TGTGCCAGCAGCTTAGGGACAGGGAGTTTTTCTGGAAACACCATATATTTT | CASSLGTGSFSGNTIYF | TRBD1 | NA | TRBJ1-3 | TRBV11-2
TGTGCCAGCACCCAGCAGGGGGCGAAAGCAGATACGCAGTATTTT | CASTQQGAKADTQYF | TRBD1 | few | TRBJ2-3 | TRBV12-3/TRBV12-4
TGTGCCAGCAGACTACAGGGGGCTGGAGAAAAACTGTTTTTT | CASRLQGAGEKLFF | TRBD1 | few | TRBJ1-4 | TRBV12-3/TRBV12-4
TGCGAGAGCAGGGGGGTTGAGCAGTTCTTC | CESRGVEQFF | NA | few | TRBJ2-1 | TRBV18
TGTGCCAGCAGCCGAGTGAGGGCTCCTACCGAGCAGTACTTC | CASSRVRAPTEQYF | NA | few | TRBJ2-7 | TRBV7-2
TGTGCCAGCAGCTTAACAGGGACCAACAACGTCCTGACTTTC | CASSLTGTNNVLTF | NA | few | TRBJ2-6 | TRBV5-5
TGTGCCAGCACCCCGGGACGACAAGAGACCCAGTACTTC | CASTPGRQETQYF | NA | many | TRBJ2-5 | TRBV5-1
TGCAGTGCTAGTTGGACGGAGGATTACAATGAGCAGTTCTTC | CSASWTEDYNEQFF | NA | few | TRBJ2-1 | TRBV20-1
TGTGCCAGCAGTTCGGACACATGGGGAGATACGCAGTATTTT | CASSSDTWGDTQYF | NA | NA | TRBJ2-3 | TRBV27
TGCAGCGTTGCCCGGAGCCACTCCTACGAGCAGTACTTC | CSVARSHSYEQYF | NA | few | TRBJ2-7 | TRBV29-1
TGCGCCAGCAGCCAAGATGAGAGGGGGCGGTACGAGCAGTACTTC | CASSQDERGRYEQYF | TRBD1 | NA | TRBJ2-7 | TRBV4-3
TGCGCCAGCAGCCAAGGCCCTGGGGCCTACAATGAGCAGTTCTTC | CASSQGPGAYNEQFF | NA | many | TRBJ2-1 | TRBV4-1
TGTGCCAGCAGTTACCCCCTGCGGGAGGGCCGGATAGCCGGGGAGCTGTTTTTT | CASSYPLREGRIAGELFF | TRBD2 | few | TRBJ2-2 | TRBV6-5